The entry below describes one T cell receptor beta chain. Other DNA sequences in this specimen translate into the identical CDR3. Genomic DNA (around 2 micrograms) was obtained from cryopreserved PBMCs for construction of TCR beta libraries. This entry belongs to a study of cytotoxic CD8 clonotypes in ibrutinib-treated CLL. Overall study: The group held more than 10 relapsed/refractory and fewer than 16 treatment-naive patients, with 17 to 18 IGHV unmutated.

The CDR3 runs to 13 residues. The J segment lost 4 bases and the V segment lost 1 base, leaving 0 bases of the junction unmatched. Germline CDR1 reads SEHNR; CDR2 reads FQNEAQ (reference sequence). A 1 in 200,000 to 1 in 1 million T cell depth was the sequencing target. TCRdb's table, derived via immunoSEQ multiplex PCR, lists solely in-frame clones and lacks some. The sample has 110,000 to 150,000 clones, roughly 77% seen once. The TCR was taken from a human donor with chronic lymphocytic leukemia. The material sequenced was PBMCs, taken after 12 months of ibrutinib treatment. The rearrangement joins TRBV7-9 to TRBJ1-2; 7 bases line up with TRBD1. Here the CDR3 DNA reads TGTGCCAGCAGCTTAGGACAGGGCTATGGCTACACCTTC. It yields the protein CASSLGQGYGYTF. Combining the CDR3 with reference TRBV7-9 and TRBJ1-2 gives the whole variable domain DTGVSQNPRHKITKRGQNVTFRCDPISEHNRLYWYRQTLGQGPEFLTYFQNEAQLEKSRLLSDRFSAERPKGSFSTLEIQRTEQGDSAMYLCASSLGQGYGYTFGSGTRLTVV.